The 14 T cell receptor beta chains below come from one sample, sequenced in a study of shared clonotypes between healthy human individuals. Libraries were prepared by immunoSEQ multiplex PCR; TCRdb keeps only in-frame clonotypes and omits some of them. The data show around 430,000 clones, roughly 80% seen once. Specimen: PBMCs. These TCRs come from a woman aged 40 to 50 in good health. Some clones in this sample may be carry-over from other donors' samples.

The genes are TRBV11-3 and TRBJ2-5; 8 nucleotides align to TRBD2. CDR3 length equals 14 residues. V shed 2 bases and J 5 bases; nucleotides not matched to a gene: 4. Germline CDR1 and CDR2: SGHNT and YENEEA. The CDR3 DNA reads as TGTGCCAGCAGCTTATACGGGAGGGGGGAGACCCAGTACTTC. It is translated as CASSLYGRGETQYF.

The chain links TRBV28 to TRBJ2-7; D gene ambiguous. The V end was cut by 10 bases, the J end by 0 bases, with 7 bases between. CDR3 size: 11 residues. In germline, CDR1 is MDHEN, CDR2 SYDVKM. The DNA for the CDR3 is TGTGCCACTGACAACTCCTACGAGCAGTACTTC. Protein product: CATDNSYEQYF.

This clone was counted once. This chain connects TRBV5-4 to TRBJ1-1; 10 bases agree with TRBD1. CDR1 and CDR2 from the germline V gene are SGHNT and YYREEE (reference sequence). There are 15 residues in the CDR3. Trimming at V came to 4 bases and at J to 2 bases, leaving 5 bases not matched to a gene. The CDR3 coding sequence is TGTGCCAGCAGCACCCGGGACAGGGGAAACACTGAAGCTTTCTTT. Residues: CASSTRDRGNTEAFF.

The rearrangement uses TRBV16 and TRBJ1-1; D ambiguous. The CDR3 runs 14 residues. Germline-derived CDR1 and CDR2 are KGHSY and FQNENV. The V end was cut by 4 bases, the J end by 1 base, with 10 bases between. DNA for the CDR3: TGTGCCAGCAGCCTCCTCCTGGGGAACACTGAAGCTTTCTTT. It codes for CASSLLLGNTEAFF.

This clone occurred once. The chain recombines TRBV28 with TRBJ2-1; no firm D call. V was cut by 5 bases and J by 9 bases, with 23 bases left in between. CDR3 length: 16 amino acids. Germline V CDR1 and CDR2: MDHEN, SYDVKM. In DNA form, the CDR3 reads TGTGCCAGCAGTGGGAAGGTCCGAACTAAATTCGGTGAGCAGTTCTTC. It is translated as CASSGKVRTKFGEQFF.

The rearrangement uses TRBV7-2 and TRBJ2-1; D unclear. The CDR3 length is 13 residues. Trimming removed 4 bases from V and 8 bases from J, with 12 bases in between. The germline CDR1 and CDR2 sequences are SGHTA and FQGNSA. The CDR3 bases are TGTGCCAGCAGCTCCCCCATTGTAGATGAGCAGTTCTTC. Residues: CASSSPIVDEQFF.

The chain uses TRBV5-1 and TRBJ2-5; 12 bases line up with TRBD2. The V and J ends lost 0 bases and 4 bases, in that order; junction bases with no gene match: 1. The CDR3 runs 15 residues. CDR1 SGHRS and CDR2 YFSETQ come from the germline V gene. CDR3 DNA: TGCGCCAGCAGCTTGGAACTAGCGGGAGGAGAGACCCAGTACTTC. This sequence encodes CASSLELAGGETQYF.

This clone was seen a handful of times. V gene TRBV7-7 combines with J gene TRBJ2-3, with a tentative D call TRBD2 (5 bases). Trimming took 5 bases from V and 2 from J, leaving 14 bases between them. Per germline, CDR1 SSHAT and CDR2 FNYEAQ (reference sequence). The CDR3 has 15 residues. For the CDR3, the DNA is TGTGCCAGCAGCCCCGGCGGCGGGTACACAGATACGCAGTATTTT. Translating gives CASSPGGGYTDTQYF. Looking up the rest from reference TRBV7-7 and TRBJ2-3 gives the full variable domain: GAGVSQSPRYKVTKRGQDVTLRCDPISSHATLYWYQQALGQGPEFLTYFNYEAQPDKSGLPSDRFSAERPEGSISTLTIQRTEQRDSAMYRCASSPGGGYTDTQYFGPGTRLTVL.

The genes are TRBV6-6 and TRBJ1-3; D is unclear. V lost 2 bases to trimming and J lost 1 base, with 12 bases between them. The CDR3 length is 16 residues. Germline V gene sequence: CDR1 MNHNY, CDR2 SVGAGI (reference sequence). The CDR3 spells CASSYTPDLSGNTIYF. CDR3 coding DNA: TGTGCCAGCAGTTACACCCCGGACCTTTCTGGAAACACCATATATTTT.

Here the CDR3 reads CASSYVTNQPQHF. Here the CDR3 DNA reads TGTGCCAGCAGTTACGTTACCAATCAGCCCCAGCATTTT. The chain combines TRBV6-6 with TRBJ1-5; D unresolved. This CDR3 is built from 13 residues. The V gene's germline CDR1 is MNHNY and CDR2 SVGAGI (reference sequence). Trimming took off 2 bases at V and 3 bases at J, with 5 bases between the two ends.

V usage is TRBV15 and J usage is TRBJ2-7; tentatively, D is TRBD1 (6 bases). In germline, CDR1 is LNHNV, CDR2 YYDKDF (reference sequence). Trimming took 3 bases from V and 0 from J, leaving 9 bases between them. CDR3 length: 14 amino acids. CDR3 loop: CATSSRRGSYEQYF. In nucleotides, the CDR3 is TGTGCCACCAGCAGCCGCAGGGGCTCCTACGAGCAGTACTTC.

The rearrangement links TRBV5-1 to TRBJ2-3; the match to TRBD2 covers 11 bases. The length of the CDR3 is 18 residues. Germline trimming cut 4 bases from V and 4 bases from J; bases unmatched to any gene: 14. Germline CDR1 and CDR2: SGHRS and YFSETQ. In DNA form, the CDR3 reads TGCGCCAGCAGCCATGACCCTAGACTAGCGGGAATGTCAGATACGCAGTATTTT. This codes for CASSHDPRLAGMSDTQYF.

The J gene is TRBJ2-1, the V gene TRBV30, with D possibly matching TRBD1 (5 bases). This CDR3 is built from 14 residues. Germline V gene data show CDR1 as GTSNPN and CDR2 as SVGIG (reference sequence). V dropped 4 bases and J dropped 0 bases, with 10 bases sitting between them. CDR3 protein: CAWNQGSSYNEQFF. The CDR3 nucleotides are TGTGCCTGGAACCAGGGAAGCTCCTACAATGAGCAGTTCTTC.

The V gene is TRBV7-3, the J gene TRBJ2-1; D remains unclear. In germline, CDR1 is SGHTA, CDR2 FQGTGA. This CDR3 has 13 amino acids. The V gene lost 2 bases and the J gene lost 9 bases, with 11 bases spanning the gap. The CDR3 DNA follows: TGTGCCAGCAGCTTATTGACGGAAAGTGAGCAGTTCTTC. Translated, it gives CASSLLTESEQFF.